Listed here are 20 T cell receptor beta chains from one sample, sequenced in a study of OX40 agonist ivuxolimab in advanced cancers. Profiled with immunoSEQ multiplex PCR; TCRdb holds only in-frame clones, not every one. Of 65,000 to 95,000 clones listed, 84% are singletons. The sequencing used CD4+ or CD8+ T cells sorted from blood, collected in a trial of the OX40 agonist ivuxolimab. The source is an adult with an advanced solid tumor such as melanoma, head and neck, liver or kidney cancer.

The CDR3 loop reads CASSFSGRADNEQFF. Written as DNA, the CDR3 is TGTGCCAGCAGCTTCTCAGGAAGGGCTGACAATGAGCAGTTCTTC. The chain recombines TRBV11-3 with TRBJ2-1; D is unclear. Trimming left V 3 bases short and J 5 bases short, with 14 bases between. CDR1 and CDR2 from the germline V gene are SGHNT and YENEEA. This CDR3 spans 15 amino acids.

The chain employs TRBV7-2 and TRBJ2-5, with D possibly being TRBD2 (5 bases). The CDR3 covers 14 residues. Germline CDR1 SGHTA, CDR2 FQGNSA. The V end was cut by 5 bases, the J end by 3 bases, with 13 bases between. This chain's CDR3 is CASSPSGMKETQYF. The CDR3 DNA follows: TGTGCCAGCAGCCCCAGCGGTATGAAAGAGACCCAGTACTTC.

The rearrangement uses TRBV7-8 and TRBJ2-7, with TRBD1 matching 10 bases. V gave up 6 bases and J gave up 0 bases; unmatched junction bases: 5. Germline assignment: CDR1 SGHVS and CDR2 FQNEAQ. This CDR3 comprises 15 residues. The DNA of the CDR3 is TGTGCCAGCAGTACCTGGACAGGGGGCTCCTACGAGCAGTACTTC. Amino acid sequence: CASSTWTGGSYEQYF.

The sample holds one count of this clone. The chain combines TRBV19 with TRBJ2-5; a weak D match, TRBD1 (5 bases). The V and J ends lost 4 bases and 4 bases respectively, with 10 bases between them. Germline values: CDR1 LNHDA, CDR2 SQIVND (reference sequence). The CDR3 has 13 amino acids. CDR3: CASSRRGRETQYF. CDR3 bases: TGTGCCAGTAGTAGAAGGGGAAGAGAGACCCAGTACTTC.

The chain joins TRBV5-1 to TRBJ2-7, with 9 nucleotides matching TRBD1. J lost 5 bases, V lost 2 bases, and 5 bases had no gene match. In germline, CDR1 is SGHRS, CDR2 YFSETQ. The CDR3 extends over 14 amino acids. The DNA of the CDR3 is TGCGCCAGCAGCTTAGGGACAGGGCGGGACGAGCAGTACTTC. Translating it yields CASSLGTGRDEQYF.

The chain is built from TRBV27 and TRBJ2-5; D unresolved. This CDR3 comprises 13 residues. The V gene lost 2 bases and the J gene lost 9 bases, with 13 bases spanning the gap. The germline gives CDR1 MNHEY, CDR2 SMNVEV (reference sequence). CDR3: CASSLTPWQAQYF. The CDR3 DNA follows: TGTGCCAGCAGTTTAACCCCGTGGCAGGCCCAGTACTTC.

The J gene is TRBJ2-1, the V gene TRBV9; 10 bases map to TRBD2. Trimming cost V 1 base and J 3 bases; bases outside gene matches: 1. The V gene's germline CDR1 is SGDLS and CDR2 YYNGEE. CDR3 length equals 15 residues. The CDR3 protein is CASSVRTSGYNEQFF. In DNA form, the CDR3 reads TGTGCCAGCAGCGTAAGGACTAGCGGCTACAATGAGCAGTTCTTC. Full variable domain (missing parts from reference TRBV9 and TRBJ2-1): DSGVTQTPKHLITATGQRVTLRCSPRSGDLSVYWYQQSLDQGLQFLIQYYNGEERAKGNILERFSAQQFPDLHSELNLSSLELGDSALYFCASSVRTSGYNEQFFGPGTRLTVL.

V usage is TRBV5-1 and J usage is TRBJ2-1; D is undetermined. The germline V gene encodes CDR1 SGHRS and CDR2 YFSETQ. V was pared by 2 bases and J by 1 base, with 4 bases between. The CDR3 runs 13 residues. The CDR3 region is CASSFQSYNEQFF. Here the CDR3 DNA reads TGCGCCAGCAGCTTTCAGTCCTACAATGAGCAGTTCTTC.

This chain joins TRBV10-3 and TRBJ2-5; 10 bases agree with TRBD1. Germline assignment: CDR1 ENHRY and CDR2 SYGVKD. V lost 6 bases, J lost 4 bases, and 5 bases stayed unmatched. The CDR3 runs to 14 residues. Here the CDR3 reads CAISSGTGAETQYF. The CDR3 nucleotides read TGTGCCATCAGCTCCGGGACAGGGGCAGAGACCCAGTACTTC.

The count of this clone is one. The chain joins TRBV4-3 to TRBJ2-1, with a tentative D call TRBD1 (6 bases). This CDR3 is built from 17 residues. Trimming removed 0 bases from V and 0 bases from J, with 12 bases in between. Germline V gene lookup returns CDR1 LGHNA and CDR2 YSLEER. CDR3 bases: TGCGCCAGCAGCCAAGATGTAACAGGGAGCTCCTACAATGAGCAGTTCTTC. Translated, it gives CASSQDVTGSSYNEQFF.

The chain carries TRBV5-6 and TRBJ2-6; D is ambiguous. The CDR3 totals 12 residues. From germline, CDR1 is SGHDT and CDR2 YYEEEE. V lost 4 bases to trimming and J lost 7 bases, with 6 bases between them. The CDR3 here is CASSHTANVLTF. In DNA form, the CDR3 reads TGTGCCAGCAGCCACACAGCCAACGTCCTGACTTTC.

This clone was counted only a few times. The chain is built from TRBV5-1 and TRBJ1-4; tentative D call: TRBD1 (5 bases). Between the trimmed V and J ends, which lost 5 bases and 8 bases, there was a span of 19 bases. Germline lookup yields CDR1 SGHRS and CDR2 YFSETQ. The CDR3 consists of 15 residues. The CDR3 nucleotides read TGCGCCAGCAGGCCGGGCAGTGCAGGGAACGAAAAACTGTTTTTT. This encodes CASRPGSAGNEKLFF.

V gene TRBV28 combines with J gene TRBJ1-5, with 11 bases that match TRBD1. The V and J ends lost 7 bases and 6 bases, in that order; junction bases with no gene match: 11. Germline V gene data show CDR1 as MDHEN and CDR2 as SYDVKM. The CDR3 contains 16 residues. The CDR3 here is CASTPGTGGMGQPQHF. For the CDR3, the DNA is TGTGCCAGCACCCCCGGGACAGGGGGGATGGGTCAGCCCCAGCATTTT. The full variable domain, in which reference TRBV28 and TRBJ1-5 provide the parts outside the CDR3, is DVKVTQSSRYLVKRTGEKVFLECVQDMDHENMFWYRQDPGLGLRLIYFSYDVKMKEKGDIPEGYSVSREKKERFSLILESASTNQTSMYLCASTPGTGGMGQPQHFGDGTRLSIL.

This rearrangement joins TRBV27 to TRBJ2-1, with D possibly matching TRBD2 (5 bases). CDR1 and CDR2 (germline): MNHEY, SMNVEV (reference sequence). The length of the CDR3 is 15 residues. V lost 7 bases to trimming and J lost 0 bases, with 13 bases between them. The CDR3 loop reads CASKVASSSYNEQFF. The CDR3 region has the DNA TGTGCCAGCAAGGTAGCGAGTAGCTCCTACAATGAGCAGTTCTTC.

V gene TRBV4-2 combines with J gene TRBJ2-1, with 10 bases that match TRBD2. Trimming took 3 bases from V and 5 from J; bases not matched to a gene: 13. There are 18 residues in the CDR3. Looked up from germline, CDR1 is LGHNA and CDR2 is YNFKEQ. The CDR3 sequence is CASSQVRGLAELNNEQFF. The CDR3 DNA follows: TGTGCCAGCAGCCAGGTTAGAGGACTAGCGGAGCTTAACAATGAGCAGTTCTTC.

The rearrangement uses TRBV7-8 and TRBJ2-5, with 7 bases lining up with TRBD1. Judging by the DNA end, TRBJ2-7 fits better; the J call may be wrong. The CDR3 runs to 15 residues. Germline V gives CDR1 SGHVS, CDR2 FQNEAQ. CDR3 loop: CASSSQGSPDYEQYF. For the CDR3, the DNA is TGTGCCAGCAGCTCACAGGGGTCTCCGGACTACGAGCAGTACTTC.

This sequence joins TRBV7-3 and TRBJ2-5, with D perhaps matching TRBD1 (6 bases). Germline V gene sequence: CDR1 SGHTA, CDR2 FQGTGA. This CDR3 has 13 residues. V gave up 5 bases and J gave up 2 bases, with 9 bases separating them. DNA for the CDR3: TGTGCCAGCAGCGTTGGACAGCAAGAGACCCAGTACTTC. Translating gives CASSVGQQETQYF.

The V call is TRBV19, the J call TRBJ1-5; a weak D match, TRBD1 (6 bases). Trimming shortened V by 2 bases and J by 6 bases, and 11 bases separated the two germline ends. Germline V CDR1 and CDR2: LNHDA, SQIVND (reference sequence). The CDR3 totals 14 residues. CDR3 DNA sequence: TGTGCCAGTAGTATAAGACAGGTCCCTCAGCCCCAGCATTTT. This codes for CASSIRQVPQPQHF. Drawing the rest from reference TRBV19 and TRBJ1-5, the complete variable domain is DGGITQSPKYLFRKEGQNVTLSCEQNLNHDAMYWYRQDPGQGLRLIYYSQIVNDFQKGDIAEGYSVSREKKESFPLTVTSAQKNPTAFYLCASSIRQVPQPQHFGDGTRLSIL.

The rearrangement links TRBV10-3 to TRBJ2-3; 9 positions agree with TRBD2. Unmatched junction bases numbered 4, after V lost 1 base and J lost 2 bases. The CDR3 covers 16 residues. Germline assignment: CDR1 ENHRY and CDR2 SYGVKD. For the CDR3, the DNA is TGTGCCATCAGTGAGTGGCTAGCGGGATCCACAGATACGCAGTATTTT. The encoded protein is CAISEWLAGSTDTQYF.

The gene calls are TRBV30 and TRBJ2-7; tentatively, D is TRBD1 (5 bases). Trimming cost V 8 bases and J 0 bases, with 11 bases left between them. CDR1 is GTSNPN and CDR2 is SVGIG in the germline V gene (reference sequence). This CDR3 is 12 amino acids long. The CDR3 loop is CAAEDTSYEQYF. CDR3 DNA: TGTGCCGCAGAGGACACCTCCTACGAGCAGTACTTC.